The source of this T cell receptor (beta chain) is a study of monozygotic twins with cystic fibrosis. With regard to this clone: What it binds is not known.

Clones were read by immunoSEQ multiplex PCR, and TCRdb kept only the in-frame ones, dropping some. The sample consists of roughly 20,000 clones, around 90% of them appearing once. CDR3 length: 14 residues. In germline, CDR1 is MNHNS, CDR2 SASEGT. V dropped 6 bases and J dropped 0 bases, with 12 bases sitting between them. Study-wide results and limits: Nucleotide-identical clonotype sharing was significantly higher within monozygotic CF twin pairs than between unrelated CF individuals.

This rearrangement joins TRBV6-1 to TRBJ2-7; the D call may be TRBD1 or TRBD2 (5 bases each). The sequence was obtained from a girl between 2 and 10 years old with cystic fibrosis. The sequenced sample was blood. The CDR3 region is CASSQTGGSYEQYF. The CDR3 region has the DNA TGTGCCAGCAGCCAAACAGGAGGCTCCTACGAGCAGTACTTC.